The subject of this entry is one TCR beta chain. Its antigen is still unknown. The data stem from a study of T cell responses to AZD1222 COVID-19 vaccine. Broader study findings: Spike-wide coverage was observed for vaccine-associated CD4 TCRs, with dominant responses at 160-218 and 743-854. Donors in the cohort were predominantly white British and more often female, and clonal diversity was possibly underestimated. Repertoires in all cases were sampled only once the peak T cell response had passed.

The germline V gene has CDR1 MNHEY and CDR2 SVGAGI. CDR3 size: 14 residues. Trimming removed 7 bases from V and 4 bases from J, with 16 bases in between. Assay: immunoSEQ multiplex PCR; the TCRdb copy retains only in-frame clones and omits some. The table has some 140,000 clones, about nine tenths seen once. The sequenced sample was peripheral blood, obtained on day 0 of AZD1222 vaccination. The sequence derives from an adult in good health. The chain carries TRBV6-5 and TRBJ1-2; weak D call: TRBD1 (5 bases). In DNA, the CDR3 is TGTGCCAGCATTACGGGACGGACGATCTATGGCTACACCTTC. Protein: CASITGRTIYGYTF.